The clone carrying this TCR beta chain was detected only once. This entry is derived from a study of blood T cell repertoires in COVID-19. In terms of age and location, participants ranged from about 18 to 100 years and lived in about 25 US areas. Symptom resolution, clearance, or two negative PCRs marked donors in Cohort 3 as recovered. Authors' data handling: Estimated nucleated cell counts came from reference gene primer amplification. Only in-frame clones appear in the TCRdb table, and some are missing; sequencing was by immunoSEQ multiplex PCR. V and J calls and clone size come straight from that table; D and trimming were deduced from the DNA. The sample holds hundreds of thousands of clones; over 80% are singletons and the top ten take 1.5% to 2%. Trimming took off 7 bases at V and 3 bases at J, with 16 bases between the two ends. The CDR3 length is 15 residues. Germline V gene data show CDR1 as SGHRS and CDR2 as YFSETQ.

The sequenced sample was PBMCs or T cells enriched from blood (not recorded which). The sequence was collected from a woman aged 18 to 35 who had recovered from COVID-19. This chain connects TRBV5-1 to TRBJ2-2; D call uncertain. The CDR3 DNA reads TGCGCCAGCCGCCCGACGACACTGGACACCGGGGAGCTGTTTTTT. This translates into CASRPTTLDTGELFF.